This TCR beta chain was retrieved from a study of CD8 T cells in ankylosing spondylitis. Study findings and constraints: Seemingly characteristic of ankylosing spondylitis blood was a TCR beta motif consisting of several highly homologous variants.

There are 12 residues in the CDR3. Trimming shortened V by 1 base and J by 10 bases, and 10 bases separated the two germline ends. Germline V CDR1 and CDR2: SGHAT, FQNNGV. TCRdb re-called the 5' RACE reads through MiXCR, storing one row per CDR3 protein. The table lists about 450,000 distinct CDR3 sequences, 25% to 30% of them singletons, with 0.75% to 0.9% in the top ten. A note on this clonotype: What it recognizes is unknown.

The sequenced sample consisted of blood, either unsorted or a sorted T cell fraction (not recorded which). The sequence derives from a male donor with ankylosing spondylitis. This sequence joins TRBV11-2 and TRBJ1-1, with unresolved D. CDR3 region: CASSLGAGGAFF. The CDR3 DNA is TGTGCCAGCAGCTTAGGAGCGGGCGGAGCTTTCTTT.